This T cell receptor beta chain is drawn from a study of blood T cell repertoires in COVID-19 (dated by TCRdb to 2019 to 2021). Regarding the research as a whole: Samples covering the acute and convalescent phases of COVID-19 were provided by collaborators in the United States, Italy and Spain. Deeply sampled blood TCRbeta repertoires from subjects exposed to, actively infected with, or recovered from COVID-19 were included in the dataset. The material from the prospective study consisted of cDNA or gDNA derived from T cells, B-cell-depleted T cells, or PBMCs. Sample metadata almost always included a de-identified subject ID, COVID-19 status, age in years and sex. Where HLA class I and class II types were available, the types were taken from metadata supplied by the sample provider, not from assay-based typing. The samples were drawn from the first 160 participants of the ongoing ImmuneRACE study and from 950 to 1,500 subjects provided by 6 global collaborators. The repertoires were released in a freely available public database intended as a resource for research on the immune response to SARS-CoV-2. The full study reports these points: Clinical and demographic metadata were provided uncurated, with the amount varying by source and participant.

CDR1 and CDR2 were assigned from the germline V gene as MNHEY and SVGAGI. Taken from cysteine to phenylalanine, the CDR3 has 14 residues. Here the CDR3 DNA is all that survives: 42 bases in frame from base 1. The junction shows trimming of 4 bases on V and 7 bases on J, plus 16 bases between the germline ends. Details on this clone: Its cognate antigen has yet to be identified. No base quality values were provided; no much bigger clone lies one nucleotide off.

TCRbeta CDR3 regions were amplified from genomic DNA using the immunoSEQ Assay, a bias-controlled multiplex PCR. From the authors' description of their analysis: Within the assay, amplification of reference gene primers was used to estimate how many nucleated cells each sample contained. Sequence reads were collapsed and filtered to measure the absolute abundance of every unique TCRbeta CDR3 rearrangement. For each sample, productive Simpson clonality was calculated as the square root of Simpson's diversity index over productive rearrangements. As stored in TCRdb, this immuneACCESS dataset retains in-frame rearrangements with V and J assigned. A fraction of the clones does not appear; measured against another copy, unresolved V genes explain less than half of the discrepancy, and the remainder lacks a known reason. Clone size and V and J calls were adopted from that table, with D and trimming inferred from the DNA. The sample table contains hundreds of thousands of clones; only one count was recorded for approximately 78% of them. The ten top clones hold 12% of the sample.

Collaborating institutions collected whole blood in K2EDTA tubes following their own protocols. Collaborator samples were shipped for TCRbeta analysis as frozen whole blood, isolated PBMCs, or DNA extracted from either sample type. The sequence is built from TRBV6-5 and TRBJ1-2; no D gene is confidently identified. The receptor was isolated from a woman aged 55 to 70 with active or convalescent COVID-19. Sequencing used peripheral blood. The CDR3 region reads CASSSGRALGGYTF. The nucleotides are TGTGCCAGCAGTTCCGGGAGGGCGCTCGGTGGCTACACCTTC.